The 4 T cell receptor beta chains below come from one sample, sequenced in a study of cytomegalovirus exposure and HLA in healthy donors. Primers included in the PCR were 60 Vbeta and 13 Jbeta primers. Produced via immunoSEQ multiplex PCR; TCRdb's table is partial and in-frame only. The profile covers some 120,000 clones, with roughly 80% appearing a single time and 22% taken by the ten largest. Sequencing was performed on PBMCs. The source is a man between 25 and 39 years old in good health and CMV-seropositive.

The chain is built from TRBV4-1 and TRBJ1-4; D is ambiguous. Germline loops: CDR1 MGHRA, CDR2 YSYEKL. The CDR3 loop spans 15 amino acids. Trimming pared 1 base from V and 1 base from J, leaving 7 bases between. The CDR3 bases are TGCGCCAGCAGCCAAGCCGAGAGAACTAATGAAAAACTGTTTTTT. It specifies CASSQAERTNEKLFF.

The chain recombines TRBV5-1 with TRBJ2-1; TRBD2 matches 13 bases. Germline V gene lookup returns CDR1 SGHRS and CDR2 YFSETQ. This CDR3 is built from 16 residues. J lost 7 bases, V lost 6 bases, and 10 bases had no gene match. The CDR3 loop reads CASTAMGLAGLNEQFF. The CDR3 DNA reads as TGCGCCAGCACCGCGATGGGACTAGCGGGATTAAATGAGCAGTTCTTC. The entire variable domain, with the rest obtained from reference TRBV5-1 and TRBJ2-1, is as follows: KAGVTQTPRYLIKTRGQQVTLSCSPISGHRSVSWYQQTPGQGLQFLFEYFSETQRNKGNFPGRFSGRQFSNSRSEMNVSTLELGDSALYLCASTAMGLAGLNEQFFGPGTRLTVL.

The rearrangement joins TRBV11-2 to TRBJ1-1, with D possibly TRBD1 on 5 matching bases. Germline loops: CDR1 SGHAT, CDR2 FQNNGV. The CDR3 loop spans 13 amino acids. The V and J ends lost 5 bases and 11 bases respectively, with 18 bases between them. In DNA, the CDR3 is TGTGCCAGCAGCCCAGGGTTGATGGTCGATGCTTTCTTT. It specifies CASSPGLMVDAFF.

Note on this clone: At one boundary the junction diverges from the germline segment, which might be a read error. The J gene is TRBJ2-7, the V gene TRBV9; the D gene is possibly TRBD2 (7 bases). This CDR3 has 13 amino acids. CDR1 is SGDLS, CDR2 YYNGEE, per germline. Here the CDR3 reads CAGSGTPTYEQYF. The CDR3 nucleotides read TGTGCCGGCAGCGGGACACCCACTTACGAGCAGTACTTC.